The T cell receptor (beta chain) under discussion was sequenced for a study of blood T cell repertoires in COVID-19. Study as a whole: The analysed material was cDNA or gDNA that came from T cells, B-cell-depleted T cells, or PBMCs.

Source study methods: Estimated nucleated cell counts came from reference gene primer amplification. TCRdb's table, derived via immunoSEQ multiplex PCR, lists solely in-frame clones and lacks some. Clone size and the V and J calls come from that table; the DNA yielded D and trimming. The profile shows some 15,000 clones, roughly 82% of them singletons. Germline V gene data show CDR1 as MNHEY and CDR2 as SVGAGI. V lost 8 bases, J lost 7 bases, and 10 bases lay in between. The CDR3 runs 11 residues. The TCR sequence derives from a woman in her 70s with active COVID-19. Sequenced material: peripheral blood. The chain links TRBV6-5 to TRBJ2-3; D not certain. CDR3 residues: CASGQVNTQYF. CDR3 coding DNA: TGTGCCAGCGGTCAGGTGAATACGCAGTATTTT.